This TCR beta chain derives from a study of graft-versus-host responses after intestinal transplantation. Findings of the study overall: Analysis identified GvH clones in recipient marrow, with some appearing first in ileum or blood.

CDR1 and CDR2 (germline): SGHVS, FNYEAQ. Trimming removed 1 base at V and 1 base at J, with 7 bases between. The CDR3 totals 14 residues. In the case of this clone: The target antigen is unknown.

Using immunoSEQ multiplex PCR, the repertoire was profiled, and TCRdb retains in-frame clones only, with some absent. The sample carries approximately 20,000 clones, 85% to 90% recorded once. This chain connects TRBV7-6 to TRBJ1-1; D gene uncertain. The TCR comes from a human patient who received an intestinal transplant, so some T cells may come from the graft donor. The source was PBMCs, collected 65 to 70 days after intestinal transplantation. The CDR3 bases are TGTGCCAGCAGCTTAGGTCGGGGGAACACTGAAGCTTTCTTT. It codes for CASSLGRGNTEAFF.